This T cell receptor (beta chain) was sequenced for a study of siplizumab effects on memory and regulatory T cells. Approximately 10^5 TCR templates underwent assay in every sample. TCRdb's copy holds only in-frame clones and misses some; the assay was immunoSEQ multiplex PCR. Of 85,000 to 130,000 clones listed, 92% are singletons. Comments on this clone: Its antigen is undetermined.

Whole-study findings and limits: Memory cells seemed less diverse than naive T cells, which also seemed major contributors to the alloresponse. Siplizumab conditions gave an average of around 65% Treg-derived mappable alloreactive CD4+ clones, versus approximately 27% for controls.

V gave up 11 bases and J gave up 3 bases; unmatched junction bases: 10. This CDR3 has 14 residues. Germline V CDR1 and CDR2: MNHEY, SVGAGI. V and J are TRBV6-5 and TRBJ1-3, with 7 nucleotides matching TRBD1. The sample taken for sequencing was Tregs sorted from blood. The sequence was obtained from a human donor in good health. The CDR3: CAHGGGGLGNTIYF. Here the CDR3 DNA reads TGTGCCCATGGGGGAGGGGGCCTTGGAAACACCATATATTTT.